The text below deals with one T cell receptor beta chain. What antigen it recognizes has not been identified. Per-base quality was not reported, and no clone a single base away is much larger than it. These data originate in a study of blood T cell repertoires in COVID-19 (dated by TCRdb to the early 2020s). Regarding the complete study: The collaborator samples originated in the United States, Italy and Spain and spanned the acute and convalescent phases of COVID-19. The sample metadata nearly always contained a de-identified subject ID, COVID-19 status, age in years and sex. A freely available public database, intended as a resource for researchers studying the immune response to SARS-CoV-2, is where the repertoires were released. Where HLA class I and class II types were available, the types were taken from metadata supplied by the sample provider, not from assay-based typing. The material from the prospective study consisted of cDNA or gDNA derived from T cells, B-cell-depleted T cells, or PBMCs. Deeply sampled blood TCRbeta repertoires from subjects exposed to, actively infected with, or recovered from COVID-19 were included in the dataset. Samples were obtained from the ongoing ImmuneRACE study (first 160 participants) and from about 1,300 subjects provided by 6 global collaborators. Results and caveats for the whole study, not just this receptor: The amount of clinical and demographic metadata varied by source and participant and was provided uncurated.

The immunoSEQ Assay, a bias-controlled multiplex PCR, was used to amplify TCRbeta CDR3 regions from genomic DNA. The study's own analysis went as follows. The number of nucleated cells in each sample was estimated by amplification of reference gene primers within the assay. To quantify the absolute abundance of each unique TCRbeta CDR3 rearrangement, sequence reads were collapsed and filtered. For each sample, productive Simpson clonality was calculated by taking the square root of Simpson's diversity index across productive rearrangements. Entries here come from immuneACCESS through TCRdb and include only in-frame sequences with V and J called. Some clones fail to appear in such tables; in the studies checked, an unresolved V gene covers under half of the shortfall, and the cause of the remainder is unknown. That table is the source of V, J and clone size, and D and trimming were worked out from the DNA. For this sample the table gives a few hundred thousand clones, of which 65% to 90% were detected only once. The ten largest account for around 4.5% of the sample.

In the prospective study, participants were about 18 to 95 years old, resided in approximately 22 geographic areas of the United States, and were enrolled through a virtual design. Cohort assignment in the prospective study relied on participant-reported clinical history from a screening survey and a study questionnaire. Exposed participants had been in contact, within 2 weeks of entering the study, with a person who had a PCR-confirmed or clinician-diagnosed case of COVID-19. Each participant in the prospective study had whole blood, serum and a nasopharyngeal or oropharyngeal swab collected by mobile phlebotomists. Over a roughly two-month period, participants in the prospective study had the option of providing additional blood draws and questionnaires. Before DNA extraction, prospective study blood samples were shipped either frozen or at room temperature. Trimming removed 6 bases from V and 5 bases from J, leaving 13 bases between the germline ends. From the cysteine up to the phenylalanine, the CDR3 has a length of 13 residues. Only the CDR3 portion is preserved as DNA: 39 bases, with reading frame beginning at the first base. Taken from the germline V gene (reference sequence), the CDR1 and CDR2 loops are LNHDA and SQIVND.

Sequenced sample: PBMCs or T cells enriched from blood (not recorded which). This TCR was recovered from a woman aged 25 to 45 who had been exposed to COVID-19. This receptor chain uses TRBV19 and TRBJ2-5; tentative D gene TRBD2, with 6 bases matching. The CDR3 has the sequence CASSGTLFETQYF. The nucleotide sequence is TGTGCCAGTAGCGGGACTCTTTTTGAGACCCAGTACTTC.